This TCR beta chain was observed in a study of cytomegalovirus exposure and HLA in healthy donors. Study-level findings and limits: A later analysis linked a missense DCLRE1C variant to TCR beta V- and J-gene trimming. Cytomegalovirus-associated TCR beta chains were listed, numbering under 200. Specificity of three CMV-associated chains for CMV antigens was verified in vitro.

Germline V gene sequence: CDR1 LNHNV, CDR2 YYDKDF (reference sequence). The CDR3 length is 14 residues. Trimming cost V 5 bases and J 1 base, with 11 bases left between them. Primers for the PCR totalled 60 Vbeta and 13 Jbeta. Method: immunoSEQ multiplex PCR; TCRdb's copy keeps in-frame clones and lacks some. The data show 100,000 to 150,000 clones, 70% to 85% seen once. About this clone itself: Its antigen is currently unknown.

Sequenced input: PBMCs. The gene calls are TRBV15 and TRBJ1-2; D is ambiguous. The sequence was obtained from a woman aged 40-49 years in good health and CMV-seropositive. CDR3 nucleotides: TGTGCCACCAGCCCTCCTGGCCTTAACTATGGCTACACCTTC. Its translation is CATSPPGLNYGYTF.